Below, 19 T cell receptor beta chains from the same sample are listed, as sequenced in a study of blood T cell repertoires in COVID-19. TCRdb's table, derived via immunoSEQ multiplex PCR, lists solely in-frame clones and lacks some. The sample has around 250,000 clones, roughly 80% seen once. Sequencing was performed on peripheral blood. These receptors were obtained from a man between 60 and 75 years old who had recovered from COVID-19.

The rearrangement links TRBV27 to TRBJ2-1; TRBD1 might be the D (6 bases). Germline V gives CDR1 MNHEY, CDR2 SMNVEV (reference sequence). The CDR3 loop spans 14 amino acids. Trimming left V 1 base short and J 7 bases short, with 11 bases between. CDR3 in DNA: TGTGCCAGCAGTTTATGGCAGGGGTATAATGAGCAGTTCTTC. This encodes CASSLWQGYNEQFF.

J is TRBJ2-3 and V is TRBV5-1; D may be TRBD2 (5 bases). Trimming stripped 0 bases from V and 0 bases from J, with 17 bases between. From germline, CDR1 is SGHRS and CDR2 YFSETQ. CDR3 size: 18 residues. The CDR3 loop reads CASSLGLEGTLSTDTQYF. The DNA of the CDR3 is TGCGCCAGCAGCTTGGGGCTAGAGGGTACCCTTAGCACAGATACGCAGTATTTT. Together with reference TRBV5-1 and TRBJ2-3, the CDR3 gives the full variable domain: KAGVTQTPRYLIKTRGQQVTLSCSPISGHRSVSWYQQTPGQGLQFLFEYFSETQRNKGNFPGRFSGRQFSNSRSEMNVSTLELGDSALYLCASSLGLEGTLSTDTQYFGPGTRLTVL.

The chain joins TRBV18 to TRBJ1-2, with TRBD1 as a possible D gene (5 bases). Trimming left V 2 bases short and J 1 base short, with 17 bases between. Germline CDR1 is KGHSH and CDR2 is LQKENI. The CDR3 runs to 17 residues. The CDR3 reads CASSPAGTGGLNYGYTF. The CDR3 nucleotides read TGTGCCAGCTCACCAGCCGGGACGGGGGGTCTTAACTATGGCTACACCTTC.

The V gene is TRBV5-6, the J gene TRBJ2-3; possibly TRBD2 for D (6 bases). V lost 1 base and J 1 base, leaving 16 bases between the germline ends. Looked up from germline, CDR1 is SGHDT and CDR2 is YYEEEE. The CDR3 is 17 residues long. CDR3 loop: CASSLFELGGGTDTQYF. CDR3 bases: TGTGCCAGCAGCTTGTTTGAACTGGGGGGAGGCACAGATACGCAGTATTTT.

This chain links TRBV6-5 with TRBJ2-7; possible D gene TRBD2, 6 bases. This CDR3 is built from 14 residues. V was clipped by 7 bases and J by 4 bases, with 17 bases between them. CDR1 is MNHEY, CDR2 SVGAGI, per germline. The chain's CDR3 is CASMNGGVTYEQYF. CDR3 DNA: TGTGCCAGCATGAACGGGGGAGTGACTTACGAGCAGTACTTC.

The chain links TRBV7-9 to TRBJ2-3, with 7 bases identical to TRBD2. The CDR3 has 13 residues. Germline V gene lookup returns CDR1 SEHNR and CDR2 FQNEAQ (reference sequence). Trimming removed 6 bases from V and 7 bases from J; junction bases left unmatched: 7. CDR3 sequence reads: CASSHTSAYTQYF. In DNA form, the CDR3 reads TGTGCCAGCAGTCACACTAGCGCATATACGCAGTATTTT. The whole variable domain, remainder taken from reference TRBV7-9 and TRBJ2-3, is DTGVSQNPRHKITKRGQNVTFRCDPISEHNRLYWYRQTLGQGPEFLTYFQNEAQLEKSRLLSDRFSAERPKGSFSTLEIQRTEQGDSAMYLCASSHTSAYTQYFGPGTRLTVL.

The count of this clone is one. The chain uses TRBV2 and TRBJ1-5, with a weak D call TRBD1 (5 bases). Germline V lookup: CDR1 SNHLY, CDR2 FYNNEI. V shed 6 bases and J shed 4 bases, with 16 bases lying between them. The CDR3 has 15 amino acids. This CDR3 reads CASSPRQFPNQPQHF. For the CDR3, the DNA is TGTGCCAGCAGCCCTAGACAGTTCCCGAATCAGCCCCAGCATTTT.

The chain combines TRBV19 with TRBJ1-5; 11 positions agree with TRBD1. The V gene's germline CDR1 is LNHDA and CDR2 SQIVND (reference sequence). This CDR3 has 17 residues. V dropped 2 bases and J dropped 5; count of bases not matched to a gene: 8. CDR3 nucleotides: TGTGCCAGTAGTATACCCGGGACAGGGGGAAATTATCAGCCCCAGCATTTT. Protein product: CASSIPGTGGNYQPQHF.

The chain combines TRBV18 with TRBJ2-3; D possibly corresponds to TRBD1 (6 bases). V shed 5 bases and J shed 1 base, with 13 bases lying between them. The CDR3 loop spans 15 amino acids. Germline V CDR1 and CDR2: KGHSH, LQKENI. The DNA of the CDR3 is TGTGCCAGCTCAGGAAGTCAGGGGCGCACAGATACGCAGTATTTT. Protein sequence: CASSGSQGRTDTQYF. The entire variable domain, with the rest obtained from reference TRBV18 and TRBJ2-3, is as follows: NAGVMQNPRHLVRRRGQEARLRCSPMKGHSHVYWYRQLPEEGLKFMVYLQKENIIDESGMPKERFSAEFPKEGPSILRIQQVVRGDSAAYFCASSGSQGRTDTQYFGPGTRLTVL.

The rearrangement links TRBV4-1 to TRBJ2-7; D is unclear. The V gene's germline CDR1 is MGHRA and CDR2 YSYEKL. Trimming stripped 0 bases from V and 2 bases from J, with 11 bases between. This CDR3 has 15 amino acids. CDR3 in DNA: TGCGCCAGCAGCCAAGATCGTCCAGAACCCTACGAGCAGTACTTC. Translating gives CASSQDRPEPYEQYF.

The rearrangement uses TRBV28 and TRBJ1-5; no definite D call. The CDR3 loop spans 13 amino acids. Germline V CDR1 and CDR2: MDHEN, SYDVKM. V lost 6 bases and J lost 2, with 8 bases in between. For the CDR3, the DNA is TGTGCCAGCAGGTCAACGGGCAATCAGCCCCAGCATTTT. It specifies CASRSTGNQPQHF.

This clone has just one count. The chain is built from TRBV29-1 and TRBJ1-5; D possibly corresponds to TRBD1 (6 bases). The CDR3 has 15 residues. Germline CDR1 and CDR2: SQVTM and ANQGSEA. Trimming left V 7 bases short and J 1 base short, with 17 bases between. CDR3 DNA: TGCAGCGCCGTACTACAGGGTTTGAGCAATCAGCCCCAGCATTTT. Translation: CSAVLQGLSNQPQHF.

The genes are TRBV30 and TRBJ2-1, with 14 nucleotides matching TRBD2. This CDR3 has 15 amino acids. V lost 1 base, J lost 9 bases, and 5 bases stayed unmatched. Germline V gene lookup returns CDR1 GTSNPN and CDR2 SVGIG (reference sequence). The CDR3: CAWSGKGLAGAEQFF. DNA for the CDR3: TGTGCCTGGAGTGGAAAGGGACTAGCGGGAGCTGAGCAGTTCTTC.

This chain connects TRBV2 to TRBJ2-3; 9 bases align to TRBD1. CDR3 length: 16 amino acids. The germline CDR1 and CDR2 sequences are SNHLY and FYNNEI. The V segment lost 6 bases and the J segment 4 bases; nucleotides outside the gene matches: 11. Here the CDR3 DNA reads TGTGCCAGCAGCCGAAATGGACAGGGGAGGGCAGATACGCAGTATTTT. Its protein is CASSRNGQGRADTQYF.

The chain carries TRBV5-1 and TRBJ2-2; TRBD1 matches 11 bases. Germline CDR1 reads SGHRS; CDR2 reads YFSETQ. CDR3 length: 17 amino acids. The V and J ends lost 0 bases and 5 bases, in that order; junction bases with no gene match: 6. The CDR3 reads CASSLGTGGAWTGELFF. CDR3 nucleotides: TGCGCCAGCAGCTTGGGGACAGGGGGCGCGTGGACCGGGGAGCTGTTTTTT.

J is TRBJ1-3 and V is TRBV5-1; D may be TRBD1 (5 bases). Germline CDR1 reads SGHRS; CDR2 reads YFSETQ. The CDR3 loop spans 15 amino acids. V lost 5 bases, J lost 0 bases, and 12 bases lay in between. CDR3 sequence reads: CASRNSGDSGNTIYF. Here the CDR3 DNA reads TGCGCCAGCAGAAATTCGGGGGACTCTGGAAACACCATATATTTT.

V is TRBV6-6 and J is TRBJ1-5, with 8 bases matching TRBD1. This CDR3 is 15 amino acids long. The germline gives CDR1 MNHNY, CDR2 SVGAGI (reference sequence). J was trimmed by 2 bases and V by 5 bases; bases with no gene match: 5. The CDR3 sequence is CASSKTGQGNQPQHF. The CDR3 DNA reads TGTGCCAGCAGTAAAACGGGACAGGGCAATCAGCCCCAGCATTTT.

This clone has just a few counts. CDR3 DNA sequence: TGTGCCAGCAGCCAAATGGGACTACCTTCCGTTGAGCAGTTCTTC. This sequence encodes CASSQMGLPSVEQFF. J is TRBJ2-1 and V is TRBV3-1 (or the pseudogene TRBV3-2); 7 bases align to TRBD2. This CDR3 has 15 residues. From germline, CDR1 is LGHDT and CDR2 YNNKEL (reference sequence). With V trimmed by 2 bases and J by 9 bases, 10 bases remained unmatched.

This sequence joins TRBV7-8 and TRBJ1-2; D remains ambiguous. CDR1 is SGHVS, CDR2 FQNEAQ, per germline. The ends were cut back, 5 bases at V and 5 bases at J, with 18 bases in the middle. This CDR3 has 15 amino acids. In DNA form, the CDR3 reads TGTGCCAGCAGCCCAACCGGCCGGGAAAGATATGGCTACACCTTC. It is translated as CASSPTGRERYGYTF.